This T cell receptor beta chain emerged from a study of identifying expanded T cells in peripheral blood. General study findings and limits: Approximately two-week clone count variance significantly increased as total template count grew.

V dropped 3 bases and J dropped 4 bases, with 10 bases sitting between them. This CDR3 contains 14 residues. The germline V gene has CDR1 MRHNA and CDR2 SNTAGT. Assay: immunoSEQ multiplex PCR; the TCRdb copy retains only in-frame clones and omits some. The sample has approximately 120,000 clones, roughly nine tenths seen once. Of note for this clone: The antigen is not known.

The genes are TRBV6-4 and TRBJ2-1; tentatively, D is TRBD1 (6 bases). Sequenced input: blood. This receptor was identified in a person aged 18-70 years in good health. CDR3 nucleotide sequence: TGTGCCAGCAGTGAGAAGGGGGAGTACAATGAGCAGTTCTTC. This sequence encodes CASSEKGEYNEQFF.